This T cell receptor (beta chain) was identified in a study of Graves' ophthalmopathy and Graves' hyperthyroidism. Aged 18 to 65, the patients with hyperthyroidism had under 2 months' duration and were newly diagnosed. The study excluded patients with other autoimmune diseases, uncontrolled infections, pregnancy or lactation. The length of the CDR3 is 14 residues. From germline, CDR1 is SEHNR and CDR2 FQNEAQ (reference sequence). The trim removed 4 bases at V and 12 bases at J, leaving 11 bases unmatched. Amplified TCR beta CDR3 regions were obtained using RNA transcripts as template. HTBI-primed first-round RT-PCR preceded second-round multiplex PCR. In TCRdb, the multiplex PCR reads were re-called with MiXCR into one record per CDR3 protein. In the table there are about 590,000 distinct CDR3 sequences, less than 45% of which are singletons. Overall study findings and caveats: The model forecast ophthalmopathy progression, reaching 70.59% sensitivity and roughly 72% specificity. Most thyroid clonotypes with frequency above 0.001 were detected in blood too.

In its sample, this clonotype was seen once. Its specificity is not known. What was sequenced was peripheral blood or thyroid tissue (not recorded which). This sequence joins TRBV7-9 and TRBJ2-1; 8 nucleotides match TRBD2. This TCR came from an adult man with Graves' hyperthyroidism. This CDR3 reads CASSSGGYKGAQFF. In DNA form, the CDR3 reads TGTGCCAGCAGCTCGGGGGGGTACAAGGGAGCGCAGTTCTTC. The variable domain in full, with the rest retrieved from reference TRBV7-9 and TRBJ2-1, is DTGVSQNPRHKITKRGQNVTFRCDPISEHNRLYWYRQTLGQGPEFLTYFQNEAQLEKSRLLSDRFSAERPKGSFSTLEIQRTEQGDSAMYLCASSSGGYKGAQFFGPGTRLTVL.